The present entry profiles one T cell receptor (beta chain) with its context. Its antigen is not known. The sample is drawn from a study of T-cell reconstitution after alpha-beta-depleted transplantation in children. Study outcomes and limitations: Where alpha-beta T cells came from about two months after transplant was reportedly several hundred expanded graft clones. T-cell counts and diversity were attributed mostly to newly produced T cells one year after transplant. Some patients' high day-60 TCRbeta diversity was traced to surviving recipient T cells and thymic progenitors.

Library preparation (for TCRbeta) was performed with unique molecular identifiers. Using its own MiXCR run on the PCR reads, TCRdb lists one record per CDR3 protein. The repertoire holds fewer than 700,000 distinct CDR3 sequences, with more than 20% as singletons. The CDR3 extends over 15 amino acids. Per the germline V gene, CDR1 is SGHTA and CDR2 is FQGNSA. With 0 bases removed from V and 4 bases from J, the gap between germline ends came to 10 bases. The gene calls are TRBV7-2 and TRBJ1-5; possibly TRBD1 for D (5 bases). The sequencing used PBMCs, mostly from graft donor cells, collected 360 days after TCRalphabeta/CD19-depleted stem cell transplant. The clonotype comes from a boy under three years old who had a stem cell transplant for acute myeloid leukemia, so the T cells may come from the graft donor. The CDR3 loop is CASSLAGERNQPQHF. The DNA for the CDR3 is TGTGCCAGCAGCTTAGCGGGGGAGCGGAATCAGCCCCAGCATTTT.